This T cell receptor beta chain was identified during a study of T cells in Graves' hyperthyroidism and ophthalmopathy. Study in general: Peripheral blood was collected at initial diagnosis, before any treatment.

It was RNA transcripts that yielded the amplified TCR beta CDR3 regions. HTBI primers were used for first-round RT-PCR of the TCR CDR3. TCRdb redid the calling of the multiplex PCR reads with MiXCR, one entry per CDR3 protein. The sample carries more than 300,000 distinct CDR3 sequences, approximately 15% recorded once. Uncontrolled infection, other autoimmune disease, pregnancy or lactation disqualified patients from enrolment. Each diagnosis was grounded in clinical symptoms, serum thyroxine and TRAb, thyroid ultrasound, and orbital computed tomography. The germline V gene has CDR1 MNHNS and CDR2 SASEGT. V was cut by 8 bases and J by 11 bases, with 18 bases left in between. This CDR3 is 12 amino acids long. This clonotype was seen at least ten times.

This clonotype originated in a woman aged 55-70 years with Graves' hyperthyroidism. The rearrangement links TRBV6-1 to TRBJ1-1; D is undetermined. The specimen sequenced was blood. Here the CDR3 reads CASGQGPFGAFF. CDR3 in DNA: TGTGCCAGCGGTCAAGGGCCCTTTGGCGCTTTCTTT.